A selection of T cell receptor beta chains follows, all from one sample in a study of T cell responses to AZD1222 COVID-19 vaccine. Measured with immunoSEQ multiplex PCR; TCRdb has only the in-frame clones, and not every one. The data contain approximately 140,000 clones, about 92% of them singletons. Here the sequenced sample was peripheral blood, taken on day 0 of MenACWY control vaccination. All receptors come from an adult in good health. Each CDR3 is given with its conserved first and last residue. Fields, in order: J gene, V gene, CDR3 protein.

TRBJ1-5 | TRBV24-1 | CATSDQGSNQPQHF
TRBJ1-2 | TRBV28 | CASSFGGAVYGYTF
TRBJ2-1 | TRBV24-1 | CATSDLSGRDNEQFF
TRBJ1-6 | TRBV5-1 | CASSPDRNSPLHF
TRBJ1-2 | TRBV28 | CASARGAGQLYGYTF
TRBJ2-1 | TRBV6-5 | CASGPTSGGDNEQFF
TRBJ1-5 | TRBV6-2/TRBV6-3 | CASSLTGGGNQPQHF
TRBJ1-3 | TRBV29-1 | CSVSQSSSGNTIYF
TRBJ2-3 | TRBV7-2 | CASSPRGEVAGTDTQYF
TRBJ1-2 | TRBV7-9 | CASSLRDTDGYTF
TRBJ2-7 | TRBV25-1 | CASARSGGTYEQYF
TRBJ1-2 | TRBV4-3 | CASSRTLSVGLWGYTF
TRBJ2-2 | TRBV24-1 | CATGGTGGDTGELFF
TRBJ1-1 | TRBV5-4 | CASSLGTPGTEAFF
TRBJ1-6 | TRBV2 | CASLKRARQGDSPLHF
TRBJ2-6 | TRBV5-6 | CASIPGPSGANVLTF
TRBJ1-5 | TRBV12-1 | CASSSRDRGDSNQPQHF
TRBJ2-2 | TRBV3-1/TRBV3-2 | CASRSAVGTGELFF
TRBJ2-2 | TRBV20-1 | CSASREGNTGELFF
TRBJ1-2 | TRBV6-5 | CASSRTDTYGYTF
TRBJ2-3 | TRBV7-9 | CASNSPRTGADTQYF
TRBJ1-2 | TRBV9 | CASRQMDRGHGGYTF
TRBJ2-3 | TRBV6-2/TRBV6-3 | CASSYRWERVSADTQYF
TRBJ2-1 | TRBV10-3 | CAISGVAGVYNEQFF
TRBJ1-1 | TRBV15 | CATSGRDSSPAFF
TRBJ1-1 | TRBV6-4 | CASSEGQNTEAFF
TRBJ1-1 | TRBV6-5 | CASKREPTEAFF
TRBJ1-5 | TRBV7-2 | CASSSNNQPQHF
TRBJ2-1 | TRBV5-1 | CASSSTGLGNNEQFF
TRBJ2-7 | TRBV5-1 | CASSLDGTYEQYF
TRBJ1-5 | TRBV6-5 | CASSYDLAQPQHF
TRBJ1-2 | TRBV5-5 | CASSSYWTAYGYTF
TRBJ1-1 | TRBV30 | CAWSTQGTTEAFF
TRBJ2-1 | TRBV2 | CASSLLVAGETYNEQFF
TRBJ1-4 | TRBV11-1 | CASSTTRGPNEKLFF
TRBJ1-3 | TRBV29-1 | CSVVQGGGNTIYF
TRBJ1-1 | TRBV18 | CASSPGQYTEAFF
TRBJ1-1 | TRBV5-4 | CASSPTGGWGTEAFF